This T cell receptor (beta chain) was identified in a study of shared clonotypes between healthy human individuals (dated by TCRdb to 2018 to 2020). With regard to the full study: The cohort included a few men and two women between 18 and 49 years of age. To increase sequencing depth and limit assay-specific biases, different laboratories used diverse techniques to prepare libraries and sequence TCR repertoires. To estimate repertoire size and how much clonotype sharing occurs between individuals, the study deeply sequenced the blood TCR repertoires of 5 or 6 healthy adults. Leukapheresis yielded between about 0.9 and 9.5 billion PBMCs per donor. For each donor, CD4 naive and CD4 memory were each given three plates, CD8 naive was given two plates, and CD8 memory was given one plate. On the study overall, not on this receptor specifically: Based on pairwise subsampling, the degree of clonotype sharing among donors was expected to be affected by sequencing depth. Because the study included only a small number of donors, the genetic and exposure-history diversity represented was limited. Sharing across a few donors was observed for roughly 5% of naive CD4, over 3% of naive CD8, over 2% of memory CD4, and less than 0.45% of memory CD8 clonotypes. Larger estimated clonotype richness was generally found for naive subsets than for memory subsets. Higher generation probabilities were observed for clonotypes shared by all four sorted-subset donors than for non-shared clonotypes. Only blood was sampled, and tissue TCR repertoires likely differ from those in blood. Even with the large sequencing depth, rarefaction of the sorted-subset datasets indicated that sequencing was incomplete.

This clone was observed once. Its recognized antigen is unknown. No base-level quality is on record; no much larger clone is a single base apart. CDR1 and CDR2 (SGHRS, YFSETQ) derive from the germline V gene. From V the trimming removes 2 bases and from J it removes 3 bases, while the gene matches leave 5 bases of the junction unaccounted for. The CDR3 contains 16 residues, cysteine and phenylalanine counted. The retained sequence is limited to the CDR3, 48 bases, with the frame set at the first base. CD8 naive samples were CD45RO-negative cells positively selected for CCR7, giving a CD45RA+CCR7+ population that excluded TemRA cells. Healthy HIV-negative adults with no recently reported acute infections or vaccinations were included as donors. Every donor was a Caucasian adult residing in Nashville, Tennessee, USA. Blood was collected by leukapheresis, and PBMCs were isolated by Ficoll-Histopaque density gradient centrifugation and then cryopreserved in liquid nitrogen vapor phase. Analytical flow cytometry was used to check the purity and quantity of each magnetically sorted T cell population. From each sorted fraction, genomic DNA was isolated and quantified by UV absorbance on a Nanodrop 2000c.

Using the deep immunoSEQ assay, TCR CDR3 regions were amplified from genomic DNA by multiplex PCR. Extracted genomic DNA from each cell subset was spread evenly across all wells of several immunoSEQ 96-well plates, with each plate serving as a replicate. For sorted subsets, approximately 190 ng of genomic DNA, equivalent to roughly 30,000 T cell genomes, went into each replicate PCR. Purified libraries were quantified with a Qubit 3.0 fluorometer, sized on a Bioanalyzer 2100, and re-quantified with the KAPA Library Quantification kit. Every immunoSEQ 96-well plate was sequenced on a dedicated single-read 150-cycle Illumina NextSeq 550 flow cell. Turning to the authors' computational methods: The immunoSEQ output contained only junctional sequences without quality scores, so filtering could not match that applied to full-length reads. Sequences were annotated with PyIR, a Python wrapper for IgBLAST v1.9, and V/J genes and CDR3 were assigned using IMGT germline references. Reads were filtered out if the reads had weak V/J assignments (E-value above 1e-6), no CDR3, stop codons, out-of-frame junctions, or ambiguous translated residues. V3J clonotypes were defined as sequences sharing an identical inferred V gene, J gene, and CDR3 amino acid sequence. The percentage overlap between two repertoires was calculated by dividing the number of shared unique clonotypes by the size of the smaller repertoire. Richness of each repertoire was evaluated using RTK rarefaction, the Chao1 estimator, and Recon v2.1 estimates of unobserved clonotypes. Generation probabilities for all TCRbeta clonotypes obtained by the gDNA method from a few donors were computed using OLGA. The immuneACCESS repertoire file appears here via TCRdb, limited to in-frame rearrangements. These files lack a portion of the clones; in checked studies, under half of the deficit traces to unresolved V genes, and the cause of the others is not known. V and J calls plus clone size are reproduced from that table; the DNA served to infer D and trimming. Here the sample has about 2.1 million clones; approximately 92% occur a single time. The ten most abundant clones make up about 1.6% of the sample.

Recombination connected TRBV5-1 to TRBJ2-7, and TRBD2 matches 13 of the central bases. The sequenced material came from naive CD8+ T cells from PBMCs. The cell subset or site label here, explained by the study, means: CD45RA+CCR7+. This receptor was taken from a man aged 18 to 29 in good health. Some clones in this sample may be carry-over from other donors' samples. The DNA sequence reads TGCGCCAGCAGCTTCTTGACTAGCGGGGGGTTCTACGAGCAGTACTTC. Translated, it reads CASSFLTSGGFYEQYF.